This T cell receptor beta chain was observed in a study of shared clonotypes between healthy human individuals. From CD4+ cells came CD45RA+ naive and CD45RA-negative memory subsets. CDR3 length: 15 amino acids. CDR1 and CDR2 (germline): MNHEY, SMNVEV (reference sequence). After removal of 3 bases from V and 4 bases from J, the junction contained 4 bases not matched to a gene. Every subset had its genomic DNA shared out evenly among several immunoSEQ plates. Profiled with immunoSEQ multiplex PCR; TCRdb holds only in-frame clones, not every one. The sample carries about 2.3 million clones, 80% to 95% recorded once.

This chain uses TRBV27 with TRBJ2-3; 10 nucleotides line up with TRBD2. The TCR comes from a man between 18 and 29 years old in good health. Some clones in this sample may be carry-over from other donors' samples. Sequencing was performed on naive CD4+ T cells from PBMCs. As to subset: CD45RA+ positively selected. CDR3 protein: CASSFPSGSSDTQYF. The CDR3, as DNA: TGTGCCAGCAGTTTCCCTAGCGGGAGCTCAGATACGCAGTATTTT.